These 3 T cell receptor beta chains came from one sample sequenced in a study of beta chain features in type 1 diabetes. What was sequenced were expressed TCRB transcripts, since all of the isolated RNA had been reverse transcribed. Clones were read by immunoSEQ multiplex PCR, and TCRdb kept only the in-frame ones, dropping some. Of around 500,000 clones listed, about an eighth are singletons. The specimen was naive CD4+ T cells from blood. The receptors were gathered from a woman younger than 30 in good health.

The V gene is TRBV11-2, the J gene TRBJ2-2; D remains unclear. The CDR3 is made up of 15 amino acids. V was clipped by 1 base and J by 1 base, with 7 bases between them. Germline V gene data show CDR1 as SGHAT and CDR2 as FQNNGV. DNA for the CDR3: TGTGCCAGCAGCTTAGCGAGTCAGAACACCGGGGAGCTGTTTTTT. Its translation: CASSLASQNTGELFF.

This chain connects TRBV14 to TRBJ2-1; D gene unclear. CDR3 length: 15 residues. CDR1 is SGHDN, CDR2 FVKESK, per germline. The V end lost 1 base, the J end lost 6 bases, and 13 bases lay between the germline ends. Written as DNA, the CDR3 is TGTGCCAGCAGCCAAGGGCAGGTCACCATCAATGAGCAGTTCTTC. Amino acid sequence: CASSQGQVTINEQFF.

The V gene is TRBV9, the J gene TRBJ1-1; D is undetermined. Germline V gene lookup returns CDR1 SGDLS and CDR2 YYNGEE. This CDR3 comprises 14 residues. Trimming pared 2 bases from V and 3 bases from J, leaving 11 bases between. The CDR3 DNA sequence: TGTGCCAGCAGCGTTGGGTGGGTCGACACTGAAGCTTTCTTT. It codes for CASSVGWVDTEAFF. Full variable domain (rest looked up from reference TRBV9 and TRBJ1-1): DSGVTQTPKHLITATGQRVTLRCSPRSGDLSVYWYQQSLDQGLQFLIQYYNGEERAKGNILERFSAQQFPDLHSELNLSSLELGDSALYFCASSVGWVDTEAFFGQGTRLTVV.